One and the same sample provided the 13 T cell receptor beta chains below, sequenced in a study of T cells in Graves' hyperthyroidism and ophthalmopathy. The investigators amplified TCR beta CDR3 regions from RNA transcripts. The HTBI primer set served for first-round RT-PCR of the TCR CDR3. TCRdb fed the multiplex PCR reads into MiXCR, producing one record per CDR3 protein. The data show hundreds of thousands of distinct CDR3 sequences, 12% to 15% seen once. Sequencing input: blood. Receptor source: a woman under 30 with Graves' hyperthyroidism.

This clonotype was seen more than once but under ten times. The V gene is TRBV14, the J gene TRBJ2-1; no definite D call. The ends were cut back, 3 bases at V and 2 bases at J, with 11 bases in the middle. The CDR3 contains 15 residues. From germline, CDR1 is SGHDN and CDR2 FVKESK. CDR3 in DNA: TGTGCCAGCAGCCAGCACGTCGCGACCTACAATGAGCAGTTCTTC. It translates to CASSQHVATYNEQFF.

The chain links TRBV27 to TRBJ2-5; D may correspond to TRBD1 or TRBD2 (5 bases each). Germline lookup yields CDR1 MNHEY and CDR2 SMNVEV (reference sequence). V lost 6 bases to trimming and J lost 4 bases, with 15 bases between them. The CDR3 has 14 residues. The CDR3 loop reads CASSRLGVGETQYF. The DNA of the CDR3 is TGTGCCAGCAGCCGCTTGGGGGTAGGAGAGACCCAGTACTTC.

This clonotype was picked up many times. This chain joins TRBV27 and TRBJ2-1; D may be TRBD2 (5 bases). V was clipped by 3 bases and J by 4 bases, with 13 bases between them. The CDR3 spans 15 residues. Germline CDR1 and CDR2: MNHEY and SMNVEV (reference sequence). The CDR3 region has the DNA TGTGCCAGCAGTTTTATTGGTGGGAGATACAATGAGCAGTTCTTC. Translating gives CASSFIGGRYNEQFF.

This clonotype appeared a few times. The chain carries TRBV4-1 and TRBJ2-5; a possible D gene is TRBD1 (6 bases). The ends were cut back, 8 bases at V and 5 bases at J, with 12 bases in the middle. This CDR3 spans 12 amino acids. Germline V gives CDR1 MGHRA, CDR2 YSYEKL. The CDR3 loop reads CASAGDFETQYF. The CDR3 coding sequence is TGCGCCAGCGCAGGGGATTTTGAGACCCAGTACTTC.

V usage is TRBV6-1 and J usage is TRBJ2-5; D is possibly TRBD1 (5 bases). The germline gives CDR1 MNHNS, CDR2 SASEGT. Trimming removed 6 bases from V and 1 base from J, with 15 bases in between. This CDR3 has 15 amino acids. The CDR3 sequence: CASRLTALSQETQYF. The CDR3 nucleotides are TGTGCCAGCAGGCTGACAGCCCTCAGCCAAGAGACCCAGTACTTC.

There are many counts of this clonotype. The chain uses TRBV12-3 or TRBV12-4 and TRBJ2-1; D tentatively fits TRBD1 or TRBD2 (7 bases each). V was trimmed by 4 bases and J by 3 bases, leaving 19 bases between them. This CDR3 contains 17 residues. The CDR3 is CASSSKAGQTFYNEQFF. In DNA, the CDR3 is TGTGCCAGCAGTTCTAAAGCGGGACAGACTTTCTACAATGAGCAGTTCTTC.

This clonotype was observed at least ten times. The rearrangement joins TRBV28 to TRBJ1-5, with D tentatively TRBD1 (5 bases). Per the germline V gene, CDR1 is MDHEN and CDR2 is SYDVKM. This CDR3 region has 15 residues. V lost 5 bases and J lost 2, with 13 bases in between. CDR3 sequence reads: CASSHTGGGNQPQHF. The DNA of the CDR3 is TGTGCCAGCAGTCACACGGGGGGGGGCAATCAGCCCCAGCATTTT.

This clonotype was seen ten or more times. This chain uses TRBV20-1 with TRBJ2-7, with TRBD2 matching over 7 bases. Trimming removed 1 base from V and 6 bases from J; junction bases left unmatched: 6. Germline assignment: CDR1 DFQATT and CDR2 SNEGSKA (reference sequence). There are 13 residues in the CDR3. CDR3 bases: TGCAGTGCTAGAGCGGGAGGCTTGAGCGAGCAGTACTTC. Translated: CSARAGGLSEQYF.

The count of this clonotype is one. Germline is not matched at one junction end, which may reflect a read error. The CDR3: CASTRTGGKNGELSF. CDR3 in DNA: TGTGCCAGCACCCGGACAGGGGGAAAGAACGGGGAGCTGTCTTTT. J is TRBJ2-2 and V is TRBV3-1; 10 positions agree with TRBD1. The CDR3 is made up of 15 amino acids. Germline lookup yields CDR1 LGHDT and CDR2 YNNKEL (reference sequence).

The V and J genes are TRBV27 and TRBJ1-6; TRBD1 matches 10 bases. The CDR3 loop spans 14 amino acids. CDR1 MNHEY and CDR2 SMNVEV come from the germline V gene (reference sequence). V gave up 6 bases and J gave up 9 bases; unmatched junction bases: 5. The CDR3 region is CASSRTGGASPLHF. CDR3 coding DNA: TGTGCCAGCAGCCGGACAGGGGGGGCTTCACCCCTCCACTTT.

This clonotype was observed at least ten times. The chain employs TRBV10-3 and TRBJ2-1, with D possibly being TRBD2 (6 bases). CDR1 is ENHRY and CDR2 is SYGVKD in the germline V gene. Trimming took 3 bases from V and 1 from J, leaving 13 bases between them. The CDR3 covers 16 residues. CDR3 amino acids: CAISDLEGRSYNEQFF. The CDR3 nucleotides are TGTGCCATCAGTGACCTGGAGGGAAGGTCCTACAATGAGCAGTTCTTC.

This clonotype has just a few counts. The chain carries TRBV27 and TRBJ1-2; D gene unclear. The V gene lost 5 bases and the J gene lost 3 bases, with 13 bases spanning the gap. The length of the CDR3 is 14 residues. CDR1 is MNHEY and CDR2 is SMNVEV in the germline V gene (reference sequence). CDR3 in amino acids: CASSPGPGYYGYTF. The CDR3 DNA sequence: TGTGCCAGCAGTCCGGGCCCTGGGTACTATGGCTACACCTTC.

This clonotype was found many times. The rearrangement links TRBV5-4 to TRBJ2-7; the D gene is possibly TRBD1 (5 bases). There are 15 residues in the CDR3. The V and J ends lost 4 bases and 2 bases respectively, with 16 bases between them. The germline V gene has CDR1 SGHNT and CDR2 YYREEE (reference sequence). CDR3 amino acids: CASSPSMTETYEQYF. CDR3 DNA sequence: TGTGCCAGCAGCCCTTCGATGACAGAGACCTACGAGCAGTACTTC.